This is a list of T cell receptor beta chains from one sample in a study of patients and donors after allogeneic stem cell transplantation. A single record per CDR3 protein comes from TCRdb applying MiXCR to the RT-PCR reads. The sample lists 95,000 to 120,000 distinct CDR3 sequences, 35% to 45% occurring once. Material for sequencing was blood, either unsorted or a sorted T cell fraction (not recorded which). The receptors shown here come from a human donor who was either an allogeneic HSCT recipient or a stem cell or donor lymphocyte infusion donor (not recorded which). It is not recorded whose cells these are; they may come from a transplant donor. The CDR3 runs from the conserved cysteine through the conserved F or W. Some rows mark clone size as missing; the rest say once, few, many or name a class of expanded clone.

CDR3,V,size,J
CATSGSGKPTDTQYF,TRBV24-1,-,TRBJ2-3
CASSVTGNSPLHF,TRBV9,-,TRBJ1-6
CATPGGGNSYNEQFF,TRBV10-3,-,TRBJ2-1
CSARVAGVRDNEQFF,TRBV20-1,-,TRBJ2-1
CSAKEDSWNTEAFF,TRBV20-1,-,TRBJ1-1
CASSLGGSGELFF,TRBV11-3,few,TRBJ2-2
CASSLFLEVTEASF,TRBV5-5,-,TRBJ1-1
CASSIGGGLEAFF,TRBV19,few,TRBJ1-1
CASSPTGSSSPLHF,TRBV7-9,-,TRBJ1-6
CASSFTGGPRTDTQYF,TRBV11-2,-,TRBJ2-3
CASSPGGIIYF,TRBV12-3/TRBV12-4,-,TRBJ1-3
CSARVERPSYEQYF,TRBV20-1,-,TRBJ2-7
CASSQVSDQFF,TRBV3-1,-,TRBJ2-1
CSAASSYNEQFF,TRBV29-1,-,TRBJ2-1
CASGRGRTYYGYTF,TRBV12-3/TRBV12-4,few,TRBJ1-2
CASGGASGTYEQYF,TRBV10-3,-,TRBJ2-7
CASSLSGSSYNEQFF,TRBV28,-,TRBJ2-1
CASSLVGATEAFF,TRBV27,few,TRBJ1-1
CASSPVGTDTQYF,TRBV12-3/TRBV12-4,few,TRBJ2-3
CAITQGQLSYGYTF,TRBV10-3,few,TRBJ1-2
CASSSEPEFF,TRBV5-7,-,TRBJ2-1
CASSLVLAGEQFF,TRBV5-1,-,TRBJ2-1
CASSQDRGRAHIQYF,TRBV3-1,few,TRBJ2-4
CATREAFF,TRBV6-5,-,TRBJ1-1
CASSLVTRPLEKLFF,TRBV7-2,few,TRBJ1-4
CASSQGPGQVYSFSGNTIYF,TRBV4-2,-,TRBJ1-3
CASSMVALGQRQHF,TRBV19,-,TRBJ1-5
CATSRGVGNTIYF,TRBV15,-,TRBJ1-3
CASSTDRDTDTQYF,TRBV6-5,few,TRBJ2-3
CASSSGSLTFGDRYF,TRBV6-1,once,TRBJ2-3
CASSRRTVNTEAFF,TRBV6-5,many,TRBJ1-1
CASSQEQTRLVYEQYF,TRBV3-1,few,TRBJ2-7
CASSRGLPQGDTQYF,TRBV4-3,-,TRBJ2-3
CASSPRRDSPLHF,TRBV27,-,TRBJ1-6
CASSVGTPDEQFF,TRBV12-3/TRBV12-4,few,TRBJ2-1
CSASQSYEQYF,TRBV20-1,-,TRBJ2-7
CASSWYRAGNTIYF,TRBV12-3/TRBV12-4,many,TRBJ1-3
CASSLARGSQYF,TRBV12-3/TRBV12-4,-,TRBJ2-5
CSARGAGSRGSYNSPLHF,TRBV20-1,-,TRBJ1-6
CASSFRAPLGTEAFF,TRBV12-3/TRBV12-4,few,TRBJ1-1
CSASSQAFYEQYF,TRBV20-1,few,TRBJ2-7
CATSGGTGGTYEQYF,TRBV15,-,TRBJ2-7
CASSFQPSQPQHF,TRBV11-1,few,TRBJ1-5
CASSRDRRTDTQYF,TRBV14,-,TRBJ2-3
CASRTRTSPSSYNEQFF,TRBV12-3/TRBV12-4,-,TRBJ2-1
CSARDSNYGYTF,TRBV20-1,-,TRBJ1-2
CASSPHSSYEQYF,TRBV7-9,few,TRBJ2-7
CASSYGQFNQPQHF,TRBV6-5,few,TRBJ1-5
CASSERIDTGELFF,TRBV6-6,-,TRBJ2-2
CASSNPGLVSSYNEQFF,TRBV12-3/TRBV12-4,few,TRBJ2-1
CASSQPLYGYTF,TRBV7-2,many,TRBJ1-2
CASTAPGWQPQHF,TRBV28,-,TRBJ1-5
CASSLNRGGHEQFF,TRBV11-2,-,TRBJ2-1